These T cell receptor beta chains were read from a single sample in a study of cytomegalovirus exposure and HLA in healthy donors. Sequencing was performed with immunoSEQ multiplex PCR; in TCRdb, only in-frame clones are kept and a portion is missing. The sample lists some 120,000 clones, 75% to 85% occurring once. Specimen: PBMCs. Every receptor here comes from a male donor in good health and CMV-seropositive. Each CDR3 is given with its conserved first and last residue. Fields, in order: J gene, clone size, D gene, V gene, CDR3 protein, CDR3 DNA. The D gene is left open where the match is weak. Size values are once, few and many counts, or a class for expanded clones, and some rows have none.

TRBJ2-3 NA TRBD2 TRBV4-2 CASSQDQGSGSTQYF TGTGCCAGCAGCCAAGATCAGGGTAGCGGGAGTACGCAGTATTTT
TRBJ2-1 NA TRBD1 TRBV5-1 CASSSETGATYNEQFF TGCGCCAGCAGCTCGGAGACAGGGGCAACCTACAATGAGCAGTTCTTC
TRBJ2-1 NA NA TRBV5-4 CASSWGGTWNNEQFF TGTGCCAGCAGCTGGGGTGGGACTTGGAACAATGAGCAGTTCTTC
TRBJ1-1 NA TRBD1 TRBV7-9 CASSSNRGLTEAFF TGTGCCAGCAGCTCAAACAGGGGGCTCACTGAAGCTTTCTTT
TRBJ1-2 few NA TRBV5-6 CASSYGQDVNYGYTF TGTGCCAGCAGCTATGGGCAGGATGTAAACTATGGCTACACCTTC
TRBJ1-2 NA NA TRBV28 CASSSGVSYGYAF TGTGCCAGCAGTTCGGGAGTTTCCTATGGCTACGCCTTC
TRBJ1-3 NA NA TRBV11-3 CASSLGLGNTIYF TGTGCCAGCAGCCTCGGACTGGGAAACACCATATATTTT
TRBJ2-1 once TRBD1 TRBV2 CASSPRGQGAYNEQFF TGTGCCAGCAGTCCGCGGGGACAGGGGGCCTACAATGAGCAGTTCTTC
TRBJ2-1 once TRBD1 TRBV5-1 CASSPGQGSYNEQFF TGCGCCAGCAGCCCGGGACAGGGGTCCTACAATGAGCAGTTCTTC
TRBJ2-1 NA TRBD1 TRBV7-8 CASSRPTGGYNEQFF TGTGCCAGCAGCCGACCGACAGGGGGCTACAATGAGCAGTTCTTC
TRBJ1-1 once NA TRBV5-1 CASSLGRTVEAFF TGCGCCAGCAGCTTGGGGAGGACAGTTGAAGCTTTCTTT
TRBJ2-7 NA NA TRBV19 CASSGTGYHEQYF TGTGCCAGTAGTGGCACAGGTTACCACGAGCAGTACTTC
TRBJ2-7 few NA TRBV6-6 CASSYSQGSYEQYF TGTGCCAGCAGTTACTCGCAGGGGTCCTACGAGCAGTACTTC
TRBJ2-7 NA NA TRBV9 CASSPNWGAPNEQYF TGTGCCAGCAGCCCAAACTGGGGCGCCCCCAACGAGCAGTACTTC
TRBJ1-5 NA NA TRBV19 CASSIRPEQPQHF TGTGCCAGTAGTATCAGGCCGGAACAGCCCCAGCATTTT
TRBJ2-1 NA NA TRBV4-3 CASSQERFGEGTNEQFF TGCGCCAGCAGCCAAGAGCGTTTTGGGGAAGGGACAAATGAGCAGTTCTTC
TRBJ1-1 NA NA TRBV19 CASSIRLNTEAFF TGTGCCAGTAGTATTCGGTTAAACACTGAAGCTTTCTTT
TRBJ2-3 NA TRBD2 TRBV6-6 CASSSLAVTDTQYF TGTGCCAGCAGTTCTCTAGCGGTCACAGATACGCAGTATTTT
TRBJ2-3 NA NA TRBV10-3 CAISASPERGQYF TGTGCCATCAGCGCAAGCCCTGAAAGAGGGCAGTATTTT
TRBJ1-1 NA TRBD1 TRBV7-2 CASSGPGQAYTEAFF TGTGCCAGCAGCGGCCCGGGACAGGCCTACACTGAAGCTTTCTTT
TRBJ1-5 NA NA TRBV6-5 CASSAGTYSNQPQHF TGTGCCAGCAGTGCCGGGACATATAGCAATCAGCCCCAGCATTTT
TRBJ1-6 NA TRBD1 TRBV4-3 CASSQQGQGGVKALHF TGCGCCAGCAGCCAGCAGGGACAGGGAGGGGTTAAGGCCCTCCACTTT
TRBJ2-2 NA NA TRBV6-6 CASSYSLGTGELFF TGTGCCAGCAGTTACAGTCTAGGCACCGGGGAGCTGTTTTTT
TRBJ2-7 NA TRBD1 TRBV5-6 CASSLQGNDYEQYF TGTGCCAGCAGCTTACAGGGGAATGACTACGAGCAGTACTTC
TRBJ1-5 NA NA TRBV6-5 CASSYFRAGNQPQHF TGTGCCAGCAGTTACTTCAGGGCTGGCAATCAGCCCCAGCATTTT
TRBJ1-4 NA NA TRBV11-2 CASSLGSGDHEKLFF TGTGCCAGCAGTTTAGGGTCAGGCGATCATGAAAAACTGTTTTTT
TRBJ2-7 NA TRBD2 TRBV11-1 CASSLASASGVMNF TGTGCCAGCAGCCTCGCTTCGGCTAGCGGTGTAATGAACTTC
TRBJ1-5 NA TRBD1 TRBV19 CASSIEGTGGYQPQHF TGTGCCAGTAGTATAGAGGGGACAGGGGGCTATCAGCCCCAGCATTTT
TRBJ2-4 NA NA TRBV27 CASSELGPRRSQYF TGTGCCAGCAGTGAACTAGGACCCCGAAGAAGTCAGTACTTC
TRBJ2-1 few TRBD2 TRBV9 CASSVASGGYNEQFF TGTGCCAGCAGCGTGGCCAGCGGGGGTTACAATGAGCAGTTCTTC
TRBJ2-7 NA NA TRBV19 CASSIISGQGFYEQYF TGTGCCAGTAGTATAATCTCAGGGCAGGGTTTCTACGAGCAGTACTTC
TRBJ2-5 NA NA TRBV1 CTSSQEGTSGKQETQYF TGCACCAGCAGCCAAGAGGGGACTAGCGGGAAACAAGAGACCCAGTACTTC
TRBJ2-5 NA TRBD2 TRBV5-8 CASSLGLAGGPSGETQYF TGTGCCAGCAGCCTGGGACTAGCGGGAGGGCCTTCTGGAGAGACCCAGTACTTC
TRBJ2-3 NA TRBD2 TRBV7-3 CASSPWVAGGPDTQYF TGTGCCAGCAGCCCATGGGTAGCGGGAGGGCCAGATACGCAGTATTTT
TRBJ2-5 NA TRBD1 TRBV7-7 CASSSGGRYQETQYF TGTGCTAGCAGCTCAGGGGGAAGGTACCAAGAGACCCAGTACTTC
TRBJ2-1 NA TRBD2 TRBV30 CARATRLAGGNEQFF TGTGCCCGGGCGACGAGACTAGCGGGAGGTAATGAGCAGTTCTTC
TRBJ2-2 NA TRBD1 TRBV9 CASVSGTGDTGELFF TGTGCCAGCGTGTCCGGGACAGGGGACACCGGGGAGCTGTTTTTT
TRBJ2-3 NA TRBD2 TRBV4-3 CASSQDTLAGVVDTQYF TGCGCCAGCAGCCAAGATACCCTAGCGGGAGTTGTAGATACGCAGTATTTT
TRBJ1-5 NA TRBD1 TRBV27 CASSHRGRDQPQHF TGTGCCAGCAGCCACAGGGGGCGCGATCAGCCCCAGCATTTT
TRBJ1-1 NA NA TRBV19 CASSIDGAGWTEAFF TGTGCCAGTAGTATAGATGGTGCGGGCTGGACTGAAGCTTTCTTT
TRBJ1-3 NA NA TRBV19 CASSIVGFSGNTIYF TGTGCCAGTAGTATTGTGGGCTTCTCTGGAAACACCATATATTTT
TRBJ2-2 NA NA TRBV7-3 CASSRDRTGELFF TGTGCCAGCAGCCGCGATCGCACCGGGGAGCTGTTTTTT
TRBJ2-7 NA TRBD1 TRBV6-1 CASSEHDRAESYEQYF TGTGCCAGCAGTGAACACGACAGGGCCGAGTCCTACGAGCAGTACTTC
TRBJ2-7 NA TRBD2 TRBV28 CASTTLAGDYEQYF TGTGCCAGCACCACCCTAGCGGGAGACTACGAGCAGTACTTC